The next 7 T cell receptor beta chains were all read from a single sample in a study of T cell responses to AZD1222 COVID-19 vaccine. Using immunoSEQ multiplex PCR, the repertoire was profiled, and TCRdb retains in-frame clones only, with some absent. The data contain approximately 150,000 clones, approximately 94% of them singletons. The sequenced sample was peripheral blood, obtained on day 0 of AZD1222 vaccination. All receptors derive from an adult in good health.

J is TRBJ1-6 and V is TRBV19; D unresolved. There are 15 residues in the CDR3. Trimming took 5 bases from V and 9 from J, leaving 17 bases between them. Germline lookup yields CDR1 LNHDA and CDR2 SQIVND (reference sequence). The CDR3 loop reads CASSPGWSGISPLHF. As DNA, the CDR3 is TGTGCCAGTAGTCCCGGCTGGAGCGGAATTTCACCCCTCCACTTT.

This clone was seen a single time. The chain links TRBV12-5 to TRBJ1-1, with D possibly matching TRBD1 (6 bases). The germline gives CDR1 LGHNT, CDR2 FRNRAP. V was shortened by 5 bases and J by 0 bases, with 10 bases between the two germline ends. CDR3 length: 14 residues. The CDR3 nucleotides read TGTGCTAGTGGTCTCGGACAGATGAACACTGAAGCTTTCTTT. Protein sequence: CASGLGQMNTEAFF.

The V call is TRBV7-2, the J call TRBJ1-5; tentatively, D is TRBD1 (6 bases). V was clipped by 3 bases and J by 5 bases, with 14 bases between them. The germline V gene has CDR1 SGHTA and CDR2 FQGNSA. The CDR3 runs to 15 residues. CDR3 nucleotides: TGTGCCAGCAGCTTTACAGGGACGGCGCATCAGCCCCAGCATTTT. It codes for CASSFTGTAHQPQHF.

The rearrangement uses TRBV4-1 and TRBJ1-2; D might be TRBD1 (6 bases). CDR1 and CDR2 from the germline V gene are MGHRA and YSYEKL. The V and J ends lost 1 base and 8 bases respectively, with 14 bases between them. The CDR3 consists of 14 residues. The CDR3 DNA follows: TGCGCCAGCAGCCAAGGGCAGGGGAGGGGAGGCTACACCTTC. Its protein product is CASSQGQGRGGYTF.

The chain couples TRBV25-1 to TRBJ2-1; TRBD1 agrees at 10 bases. CDR3 length equals 14 residues. Germline assignment: CDR1 MGHDK and CDR2 SYGVNS. V dropped 7 bases and J dropped 3; count of bases not matched to a gene: 3. The DNA of the CDR3 is TGTGCCAGCAAGGGACAGGGGAGCTACAATGAGCAGTTCTTC. Translation: CASKGQGSYNEQFF.

The chain combines TRBV14 with TRBJ1-2; 8 bases align to TRBD1. The junction had 9 bases not matched to a gene; V was cut back by 1 base and J by 5 bases. CDR3 length: 16 residues. Germline loops: CDR1 SGHDN, CDR2 FVKESK. The CDR3 sequence is CASSQGAGTGLYGYTF. As DNA, the CDR3 is TGTGCCAGCAGCCAAGGGGCTGGGACAGGCTTGTATGGCTACACCTTC.

In regard to this clone: Germline is not matched at one junction end, which may reflect a read error. The chain is built from TRBV9 and TRBJ2-3, with 8 bases identical to TRBD1. CDR1 is SGDLS and CDR2 is YYNGEE in the germline V gene. CDR3 size: 15 residues. The CDR3 reads CASSSTDRVTVSTIF. CDR3 coding DNA: TGTGCCAGCAGCTCAACGGACAGGGTGACAGTTAGTACGATTTTT.